The clone carrying this T cell receptor beta chain was seen once. The protocol was immunoSEQ multiplex PCR, while the TCRdb copy is restricted to in-frame clones and leaves out a portion. The sample has 60,000 to 95,000 clones; around 92% are singletons. The germline gives CDR1 SGDLS, CDR2 YYNGEE. The CDR3 totals 15 residues. V lost 3 bases to trimming and J lost 4 bases, with 16 bases between them. The record originates from a study of technical replicates of blood from a handful of donors. This TCR was recovered from a human donor in good health. Some clones in this sample may be carry-over from other donors' samples. The material sequenced was T cells isolated from PBMCs. The chain employs TRBV9 and TRBJ1-1; weak D call: TRBD1 (5 bases). The CDR3 DNA reads TGTGCCAGCAGCGAGAGGACGGCGGGGGTCACTGAAGCTTTCTTT. Protein product: CASSERTAGVTEAFF.